These 21 T cell receptor beta chains came from one sample sequenced in a study of T cell responses to AZD1222 COVID-19 vaccine. Profiled with immunoSEQ multiplex PCR; TCRdb holds only in-frame clones, not every one. The sample shows some 150,000 clones, about 93% of them seen only once. The specimen comprised peripheral blood, sampled on day 0 of AZD1222 vaccination. Every receptor here comes from an adult in good health.

The chain couples TRBV7-2 to TRBJ2-7; the D is unclear. This CDR3 comprises 13 residues. CDR1 and CDR2 from the germline V gene are SGHTA and FQGNSA. Deletions cut 7 bases from V and 1 base from J, with 11 bases between. The DNA for the CDR3 is TGTGCCAGCACCCCTCAACGGTCCTACGAGCAGTACTTC. Translating it yields CASTPQRSYEQYF. The variable domain in full, with the rest retrieved from reference TRBV7-2 and TRBJ2-7, is GAGVSQSPSNKVTEKGKDVELRCDPISGHTALYWYRQSLGQGLEFLIYFQGNSAPDKSGLPSDRFSAERTGGSVSTLTIQRTQQEDSAVYLCASTPQRSYEQYFGPGTRLTVT.

V and J are TRBV27 and TRBJ2-2; D ambiguous. CDR1 is MNHEY and CDR2 is SMNVEV in the germline V gene (reference sequence). The CDR3 has 18 amino acids. V gave up 7 bases and J gave up 0 bases, with 21 bases separating them. The chain's CDR3 is CASTKVVLTNSNTGELFF. The CDR3 DNA is TGTGCCAGCACGAAAGTAGTCCTTACCAATTCGAACACCGGGGAGCTGTTTTTT.

V gene TRBV5-1 combines with J gene TRBJ2-1; TRBD2 aligns across 8 bases. Germline CDR1 reads SGHRS; CDR2 reads YFSETQ. V lost 1 base, J lost 7 bases, and 7 bases stayed unmatched. The CDR3 runs 15 residues. CDR3 bases: TGCGCCAGCAGCTTGCGGGACCCGGGGGGGAATGAGCAGTTCTTC. This sequence encodes CASSLRDPGGNEQFF.

As to this clone: Other nucleotide sequences from this sample produce the same CDR3. V and J are TRBV7-9 and TRBJ2-7; tentative D call: TRBD1 (6 bases). Germline CDR1 and CDR2: SEHNR and FQNEAQ (reference sequence). The CDR3 consists of 11 residues. V was cut by 5 bases and J by 4 bases, with 6 bases left in between. The CDR3 DNA reads TGTGCCAGCAGCACAGGGTACGAGCAGTACTTC. This codes for CASSTGYEQYF.

The chain joins TRBV6-5 to TRBJ1-1; possible D gene TRBD1, 5 bases. The CDR3 sequence is 13 residues long. Trimming took 7 bases from V and 3 from J, leaving 12 bases between them. Germline V gene data show CDR1 as MNHEY and CDR2 as SVGAGI. CDR3 in DNA: TGTGCCAGCACAGCGACAGACCACACTGAAGCTTTCTTT. It is translated as CASTATDHTEAFF.

The chain employs TRBV7-8 and TRBJ2-5; 9 bases fit TRBD1. The germline V gene encodes CDR1 SGHVS and CDR2 FQNEAQ. With V trimmed by 2 bases and J by 5 bases, 9 bases remained unmatched. The CDR3 is 16 residues long. CDR3 bases: TGTGCCAGCAGCTTACAGACAGGGGGTGTGGGCGAGACCCAGTACTTC. Protein sequence: CASSLQTGGVGETQYF.

The chain couples TRBV5-4 to TRBJ2-7; D call uncertain. Germline CDR1 is SGHNT and CDR2 is YYREEE (reference sequence). V was pared by 0 bases and J by 6 bases, with 13 bases between. The CDR3 is 14 residues long. The CDR3 nucleotides read TGTGCCAGCAGCTTGGAAGGTTTCTTGGGCGAGCAGTACTTC. This encodes CASSLEGFLGEQYF.

The chain carries TRBV3-1 (or the pseudogene TRBV3-2) and TRBJ2-2, with D perhaps matching TRBD2 (5 bases). CDR3 size: 15 residues. The germline CDR1 and CDR2 sequences are LGHDT and YNNKEL (reference sequence). Trimming cost V 1 base and J 4 bases, with 10 bases left between them. CDR3 protein: CASSQGLAATGELFF. In DNA form, the CDR3 reads TGTGCCAGCAGCCAAGGGCTAGCCGCCACCGGGGAGCTGTTTTTT.

The chain carries TRBV4-3 and TRBJ1-1; 9 bases are a match to TRBD1. The junction had 6 bases not matched to a gene; V was cut back by 0 bases and J by 7 bases. Germline lookup yields CDR1 LGHNA and CDR2 YSLEER. The CDR3 extends over 15 amino acids. CDR3 sequence reads: CASSQDQDRGNEAFF. The CDR3 DNA reads as TGCGCCAGCAGCCAAGATCAGGACAGGGGAAATGAAGCTTTCTTT.

CDR3 protein: CASSLEVAGSHNEKLFF. The CDR3 DNA reads TGTGCCAGCAGCTTAGAGGTGGCAGGCTCTCATAATGAAAAACTGTTTTTT. The chain links TRBV7-2 to TRBJ1-4; no definite D call. The CDR3 consists of 17 residues. Per the germline V gene, CDR1 is SGHTA and CDR2 is FQGNSA. V lost 1 base to trimming and J lost 4 bases, with 16 bases between them.

This clone was seen only a few times. The V call is TRBV5-4, the J call TRBJ1-3; D may be TRBD1 (6 bases). From germline, CDR1 is SGHNT and CDR2 YYREEE (reference sequence). Trimming pared 4 bases from V and 0 bases from J, leaving 20 bases between. This CDR3 is built from 18 residues. The CDR3 bases are TGTGCCAGCAGCCATGAGGGGGGGAGTATTAGCTCTGGAAACACCATATATTTT. Residues: CASSHEGGSISSGNTIYF.

V usage is TRBV20-1 and J usage is TRBJ2-2; the D is unclear. Germline V lookup: CDR1 DFQATT, CDR2 SNEGSKA (reference sequence). CDR3 length equals 10 residues. V lost 6 bases, J lost 6 bases, and 5 bases lay in between. CDR3 bases: TGCAGTGCCCCCCCCGGGGAGCTGTTTTTT. This codes for CSAPPGELFF.

Written as DNA, the CDR3 is TGTGCCAGCAGCTTAGCAGGGTATAGCAATCAGCCCCAGCATTTT. It translates to CASSLAGYSNQPQHF. This sequence joins TRBV7-2 and TRBJ1-5; no reliable D call. Germline loops: CDR1 SGHTA, CDR2 FQGNSA. V gave up 0 bases and J gave up 0 bases, with 6 bases separating them. The CDR3 runs to 15 residues.

The chain joins TRBV28 to TRBJ1-5; TRBD1 matches 7 bases. Germline V gene lookup returns CDR1 MDHEN and CDR2 SYDVKM. This CDR3 contains 15 residues. V was pared by 6 bases and J by 4 bases, with 9 bases of the junction left unmatched. CDR3 DNA sequence: TGTGCCAGCAGCCCAACCACAGGGGCTAATCAGCCCCAGCATTTT. It specifies CASSPTTGANQPQHF.

The rearrangement joins TRBV5-4 to TRBJ2-3, with D possibly TRBD2 on 8 matching bases. V was trimmed by 9 bases and J by 4 bases, leaving 21 bases between them. The CDR3 loop spans 15 amino acids. CDR1 is SGHNT, CDR2 YYREEE, per germline (reference sequence). CDR3 DNA: TGTGCCATCAGGGGACAGCGGGAGTTTTCAGATACGCAGTATTTT. Protein sequence: CAIRGQREFSDTQYF.

This chain links TRBV5-1 with TRBJ2-7; 9 bases fit TRBD2. The V and J ends lost 5 bases and 3 bases, in that order; junction bases with no gene match: 6. Germline loops: CDR1 SGHRS, CDR2 YFSETQ. This CDR3 is 14 amino acids long. In DNA, the CDR3 is TGCGCCAGCAGTCCGACTAGCGGAAACTACGAGCAGTACTTC. It codes for CASSPTSGNYEQYF.

The rearrangement uses TRBV5-5 and TRBJ1-6; 9 bases agree with TRBD1. CDR1 and CDR2 from the germline V gene are SGHKS and YYEKEE (reference sequence). The junction had 8 bases not matched to a gene; V was cut back by 3 bases and J by 10 bases. There are 15 residues in the CDR3. CDR3 sequence reads: CASSWGQGERSPLHF. CDR3 DNA: TGTGCCAGCAGCTGGGGACAGGGTGAAAGGTCACCCCTCCACTTT. The full variable domain, rest sourced from reference TRBV5-5 and TRBJ1-6, is DAGVTQSPTHLIKTRGQQVTLRCSPISGHKSVSWYQQVLGQGPQFIFQYYEKEERGRGNFPDRFSARQFPNYSSELNVNALLLGDSALYLCASSWGQGERSPLHFGNGTRLTVT.

The rearrangement links TRBV28 to TRBJ2-3; 8 nucleotides line up with TRBD2. This CDR3 has 16 amino acids. The germline CDR1 and CDR2 sequences are MDHEN and SYDVKM. V dropped 5 bases and J dropped 0; count of bases not matched to a gene: 7. The CDR3 region has the DNA TGTGCCAGCAGTCCCCAGCGGGAGAGAAGCACAGATACGCAGTATTTT. It is translated as CASSPQRERSTDTQYF.

V usage is TRBV5-8 and J usage is TRBJ2-1; D is uncertain. The germline V and J ends were trimmed by 1 base and 12 bases, with 11 bases remaining between them. Germline V gene lookup returns CDR1 SGHTS and CDR2 YDEGEE. There are 12 residues in the CDR3. As DNA, the CDR3 is TGTGCCAGCAGCTTGACCCCGGCCGGGCAGTTCTTC. As protein: CASSLTPAGQFF. The full variable domain, rest sourced from reference TRBV5-8 and TRBJ2-1, is EAGVTQSPTHLIKTRGQQATLRCSPISGHTSVYWYQQALGLGLQFLLWYDEGEERNRGNFPPRFSGRQFPNYSSELNVNALELEDSALYLCASSLTPAGQFFGPGTRLTVL.

CDR3 amino acids: CASNLGSGANVLTF. CDR3 coding DNA: TGTGCCAGTAATCTGGGCTCTGGGGCCAACGTCCTGACTTTC. The chain recombines TRBV19 with TRBJ2-6; no definite D call. The germline CDR1 and CDR2 sequences are LNHDA and SQIVND (reference sequence). This CDR3 is built from 14 residues. The V gene lost 7 bases and the J gene lost 0 bases, with 7 bases spanning the gap.

The rearrangement joins TRBV20-1 to TRBJ2-5; tentative D call: TRBD2 (5 bases). V was clipped by 8 bases and J by 0 bases, with 7 bases between them. Germline V lookup: CDR1 DFQATT, CDR2 SNEGSKA (reference sequence). This CDR3 spans 11 amino acids. CDR3 region: CSTDYQETQYF. CDR3 DNA: TGCAGTACGGACTACCAAGAGACCCAGTACTTC.